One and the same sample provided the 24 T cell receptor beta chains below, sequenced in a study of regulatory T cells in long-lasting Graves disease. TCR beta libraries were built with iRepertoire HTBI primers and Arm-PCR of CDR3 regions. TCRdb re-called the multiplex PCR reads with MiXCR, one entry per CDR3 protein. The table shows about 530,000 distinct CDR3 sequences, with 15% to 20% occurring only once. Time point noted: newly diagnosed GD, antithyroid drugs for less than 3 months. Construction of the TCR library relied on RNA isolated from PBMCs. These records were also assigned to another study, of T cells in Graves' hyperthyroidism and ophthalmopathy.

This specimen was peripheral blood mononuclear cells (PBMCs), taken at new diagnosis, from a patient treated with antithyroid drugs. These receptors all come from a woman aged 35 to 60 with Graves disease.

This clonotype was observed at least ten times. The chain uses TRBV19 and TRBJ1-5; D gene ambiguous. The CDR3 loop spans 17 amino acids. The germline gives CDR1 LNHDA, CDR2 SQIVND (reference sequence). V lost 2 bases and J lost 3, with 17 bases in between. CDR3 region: CASSIPKDGPTNQPQHF. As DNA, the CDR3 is TGTGCCAGTAGTATACCCAAGGACGGACCTACCAATCAGCCCCAGCATTTT.

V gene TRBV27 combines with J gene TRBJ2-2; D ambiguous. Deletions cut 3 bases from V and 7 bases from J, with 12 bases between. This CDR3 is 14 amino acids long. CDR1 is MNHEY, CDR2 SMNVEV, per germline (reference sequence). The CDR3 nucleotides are TGTGCCAGCAGTTTGGTCCGGCCTGGCGGGGAGCTGTTTTTT. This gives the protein CASSLVRPGGELFF.

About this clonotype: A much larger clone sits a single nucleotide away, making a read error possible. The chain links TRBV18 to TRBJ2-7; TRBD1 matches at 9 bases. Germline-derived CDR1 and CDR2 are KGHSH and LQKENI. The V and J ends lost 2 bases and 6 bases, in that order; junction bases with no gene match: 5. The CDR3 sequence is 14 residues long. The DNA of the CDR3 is TGTGCCAGCTCACCAACCGGGACAGGGCTCGAGCAGTACTTC. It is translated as CASSPTGTGLEQYF.

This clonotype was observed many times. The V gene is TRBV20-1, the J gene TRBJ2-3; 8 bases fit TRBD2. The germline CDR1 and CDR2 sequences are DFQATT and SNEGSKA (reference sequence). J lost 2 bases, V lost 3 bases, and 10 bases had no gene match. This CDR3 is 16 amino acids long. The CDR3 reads CSASGRGDPFTDTQYF. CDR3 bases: TGCAGTGCTAGTGGGCGGGGGGACCCCTTCACAGATACGCAGTATTTT.

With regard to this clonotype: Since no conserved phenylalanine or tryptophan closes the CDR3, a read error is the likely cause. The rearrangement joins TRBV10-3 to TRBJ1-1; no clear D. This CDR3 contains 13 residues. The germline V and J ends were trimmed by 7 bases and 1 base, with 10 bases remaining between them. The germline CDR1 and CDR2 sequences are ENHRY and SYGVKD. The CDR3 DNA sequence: TGTGCCATCAAGCGTACAGAGAACACTGAAGCTTTCTCT. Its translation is CAIKRTENTEAFS.

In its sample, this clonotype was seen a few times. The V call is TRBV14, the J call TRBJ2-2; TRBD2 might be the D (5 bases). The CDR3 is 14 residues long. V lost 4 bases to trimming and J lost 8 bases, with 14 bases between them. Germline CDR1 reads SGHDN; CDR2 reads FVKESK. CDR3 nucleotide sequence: TGTGCCAGCAGCCGACTACTGCTCCGGGGGGAGCTGTTTTTT. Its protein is CASSRLLLRGELFF.

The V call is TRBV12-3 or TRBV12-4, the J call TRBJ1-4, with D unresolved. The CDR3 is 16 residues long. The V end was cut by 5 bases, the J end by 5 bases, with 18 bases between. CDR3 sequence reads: CASSGDTVSLNEKLFF. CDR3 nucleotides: TGTGCCAGCAGTGGCGATACAGTGAGCTTAAATGAAAAACTGTTTTTT.

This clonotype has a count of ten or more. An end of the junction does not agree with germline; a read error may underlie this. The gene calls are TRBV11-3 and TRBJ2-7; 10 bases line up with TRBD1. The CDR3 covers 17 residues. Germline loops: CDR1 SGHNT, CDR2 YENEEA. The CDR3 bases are TGTACCAGCAGCCCTGGGACAGGGGAAGGAAGCTCCTACGAGCAGTACTTC. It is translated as CTSSPGTGEGSSYEQYF.

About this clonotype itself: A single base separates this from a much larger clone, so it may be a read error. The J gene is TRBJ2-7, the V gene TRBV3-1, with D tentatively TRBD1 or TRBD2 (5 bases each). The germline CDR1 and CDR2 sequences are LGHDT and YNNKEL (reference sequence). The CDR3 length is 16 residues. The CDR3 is CASSQGSRFGGYGQYF. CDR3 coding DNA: TGTGCCAGCAGCCAAGGATCGCGATTTGGGGGATACGGGCAGTACTTC.

CDR3 amino acids: CSAYPARNEQFF. The CDR3 DNA follows: TGCAGTGCCTATCCGGCGCGGAATGAGCAGTTCTTC. The chain uses TRBV20-1 and TRBJ2-1; D remains unclear. V was cut by 6 bases and J by 7 bases, with 13 bases left in between. CDR3 length equals 12 residues. CDR1 and CDR2 (germline): DFQATT, SNEGSKA (reference sequence).

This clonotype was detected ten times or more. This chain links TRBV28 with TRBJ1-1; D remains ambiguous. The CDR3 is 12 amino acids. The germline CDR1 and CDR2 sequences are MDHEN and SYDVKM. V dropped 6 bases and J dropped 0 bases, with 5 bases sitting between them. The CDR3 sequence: CASRRLNTEAFF. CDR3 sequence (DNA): TGTGCCAGCAGACGGCTGAACACTGAAGCTTTCTTT.

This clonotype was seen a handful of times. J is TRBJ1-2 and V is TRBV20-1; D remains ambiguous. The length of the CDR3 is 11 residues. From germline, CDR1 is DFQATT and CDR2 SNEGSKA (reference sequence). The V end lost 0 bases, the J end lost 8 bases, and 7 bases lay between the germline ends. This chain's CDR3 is CSARDFPGYTF. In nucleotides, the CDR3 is TGCAGTGCTAGAGATTTCCCAGGCTACACCTTC.

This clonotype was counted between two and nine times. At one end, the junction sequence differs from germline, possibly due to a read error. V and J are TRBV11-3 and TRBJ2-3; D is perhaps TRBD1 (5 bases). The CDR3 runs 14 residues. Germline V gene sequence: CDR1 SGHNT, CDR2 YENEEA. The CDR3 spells CASSQGPMLDTQYF. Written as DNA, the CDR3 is TGCGCCAGCAGCCAGGGCCCCATGCTGGATACGCAGTATTTT.

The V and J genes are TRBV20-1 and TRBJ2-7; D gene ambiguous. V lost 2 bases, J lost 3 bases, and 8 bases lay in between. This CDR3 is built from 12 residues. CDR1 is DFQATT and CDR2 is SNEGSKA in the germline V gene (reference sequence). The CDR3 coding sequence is TGCAGTGCTAGAAAAGGATTCTACGAGCAGTACTTC. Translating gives CSARKGFYEQYF.

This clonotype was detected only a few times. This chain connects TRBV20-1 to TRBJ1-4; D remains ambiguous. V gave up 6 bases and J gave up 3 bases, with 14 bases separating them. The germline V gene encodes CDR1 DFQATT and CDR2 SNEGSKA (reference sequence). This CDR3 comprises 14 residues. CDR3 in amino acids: CSARGPVPNEKLFF. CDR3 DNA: TGCAGTGCCCGGGGTCCGGTGCCTAATGAAAAACTGTTTTTT.

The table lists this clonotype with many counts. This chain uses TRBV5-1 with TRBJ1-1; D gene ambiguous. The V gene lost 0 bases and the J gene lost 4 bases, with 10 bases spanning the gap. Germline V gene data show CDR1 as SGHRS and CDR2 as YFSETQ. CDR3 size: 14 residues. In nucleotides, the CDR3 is TGCGCCAGCAGCTTGGGGCAGGCGACCACTGAAGCTTTCTTT. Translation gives CASSLGQATTEAFF. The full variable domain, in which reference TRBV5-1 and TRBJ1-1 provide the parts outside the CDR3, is KAGVTQTPRYLIKTRGQQVTLSCSPISGHRSVSWYQQTPGQGLQFLFEYFSETQRNKGNFPGRFSGRQFSNSRSEMNVSTLELGDSALYLCASSLGQATTEAFFGQGTRLTVV.

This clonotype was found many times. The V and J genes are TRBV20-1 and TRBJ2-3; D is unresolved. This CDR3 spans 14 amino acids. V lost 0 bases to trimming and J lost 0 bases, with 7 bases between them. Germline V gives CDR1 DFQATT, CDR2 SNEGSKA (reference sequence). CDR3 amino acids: CSARDAGSTDTQYF. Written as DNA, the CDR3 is TGCAGTGCTAGAGATGCAGGAAGCACAGATACGCAGTATTTT.

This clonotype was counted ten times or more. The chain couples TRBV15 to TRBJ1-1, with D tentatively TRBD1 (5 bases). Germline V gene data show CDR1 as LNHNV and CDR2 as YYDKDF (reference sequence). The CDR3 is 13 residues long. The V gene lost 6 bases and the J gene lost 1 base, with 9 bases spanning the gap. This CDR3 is CATRITGNTEAFF. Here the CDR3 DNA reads TGTGCCACCAGAATTACAGGGAACACTGAAGCTTTCTTT.

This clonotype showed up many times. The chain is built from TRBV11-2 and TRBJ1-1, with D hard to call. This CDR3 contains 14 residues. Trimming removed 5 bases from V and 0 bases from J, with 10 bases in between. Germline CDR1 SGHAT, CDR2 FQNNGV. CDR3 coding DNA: TGTGCCAGCAGCCCGACCGATGTGAACACTGAAGCTTTCTTT. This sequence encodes CASSPTDVNTEAFF.

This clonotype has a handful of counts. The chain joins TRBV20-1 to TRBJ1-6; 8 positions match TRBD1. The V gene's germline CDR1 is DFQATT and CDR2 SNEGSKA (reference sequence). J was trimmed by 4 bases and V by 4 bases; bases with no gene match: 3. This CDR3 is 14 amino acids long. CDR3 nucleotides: TGCAGTGCTACGGGACAGGTGTATAATTCACCCCTCCACTTT. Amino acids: CSATGQVYNSPLHF.

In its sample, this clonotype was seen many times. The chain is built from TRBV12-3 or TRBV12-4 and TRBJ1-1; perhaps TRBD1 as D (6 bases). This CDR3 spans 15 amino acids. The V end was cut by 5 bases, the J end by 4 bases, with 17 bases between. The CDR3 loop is CASSPSKGGGTEAFF. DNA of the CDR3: TGTGCCAGCAGTCCCTCAAAAGGGGGGGGCACTGAAGCTTTCTTT.

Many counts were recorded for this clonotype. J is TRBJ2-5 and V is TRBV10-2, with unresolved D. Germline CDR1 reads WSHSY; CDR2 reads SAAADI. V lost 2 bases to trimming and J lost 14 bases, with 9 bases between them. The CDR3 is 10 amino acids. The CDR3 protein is CASSEGLTYF. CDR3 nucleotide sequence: TGCGCCAGCAGTGAGGGCTTGACTTACTTC.

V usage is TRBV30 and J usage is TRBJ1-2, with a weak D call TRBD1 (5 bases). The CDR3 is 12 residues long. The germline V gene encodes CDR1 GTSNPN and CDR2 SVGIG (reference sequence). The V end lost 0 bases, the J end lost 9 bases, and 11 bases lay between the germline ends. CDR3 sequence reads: CAWSVRGERYTF. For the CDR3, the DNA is TGTGCCTGGAGTGTACGAGGGGAGCGCTACACCTTC. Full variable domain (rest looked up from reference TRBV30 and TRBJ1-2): SQTIHQWPATLVQPVGSPLSLECTVEGTSNPNLYWYRQAAGRGLQLLFYSVGIGQISSEVPQNLSASRPQDRQFILSSKKLLLSDSGFYLCAWSVRGERYTFGSGTRLTVV.

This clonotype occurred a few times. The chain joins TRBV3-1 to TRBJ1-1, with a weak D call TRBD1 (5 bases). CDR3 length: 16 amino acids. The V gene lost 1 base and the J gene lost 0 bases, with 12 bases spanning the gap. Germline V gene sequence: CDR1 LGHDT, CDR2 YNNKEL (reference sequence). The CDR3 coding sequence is TGTGCCAGCAGCCAAGGGCAGGGCCTCATGAACACTGAAGCTTTCTTT. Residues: CASSQGQGLMNTEAFF.